Sequencing of this TCR beta chain was carried out in a study of blood T cell repertoires in COVID-19. Authors' analysis steps: For nucleated cells, counts were estimated from reference gene primer amplification. The protocol was immunoSEQ multiplex PCR, while the TCRdb copy is restricted to in-frame clones and leaves out a portion. Clone size and V and J calls were adopted from that table, with D and trimming inferred from the DNA. The sample carries around 370,000 clones, 90% recorded once. The TCR originated in a man aged 18 to 30 with active or convalescent COVID-19. Sequencing was carried out using peripheral blood.

The CDR3 region is CASSPGGAGYGYTF. CDR3 bases: TGTGCCAGCAGCCCAGGGGGCGCGGGCTATGGCTACACCTTC. The chain links TRBV5-4 to TRBJ1-2; 8 positions agree with TRBD1. This CDR3 has 14 residues. The junction had 6 bases not matched to a gene; V was cut back by 4 bases and J by 4 bases. CDR1 and CDR2 (germline): SGHNT, YYREEE (reference sequence).